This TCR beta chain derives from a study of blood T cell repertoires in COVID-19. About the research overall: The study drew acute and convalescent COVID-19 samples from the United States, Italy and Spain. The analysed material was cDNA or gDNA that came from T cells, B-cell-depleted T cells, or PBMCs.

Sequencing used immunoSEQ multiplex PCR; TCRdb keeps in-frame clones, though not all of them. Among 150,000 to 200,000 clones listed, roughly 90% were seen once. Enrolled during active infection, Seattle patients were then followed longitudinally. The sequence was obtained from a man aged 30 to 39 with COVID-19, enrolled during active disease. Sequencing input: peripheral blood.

The CDR3 spells CASSLAVGWNEQFF. The CDR3 nucleotides are TGTGCCAGCAGTTTAGCGGTTGGATGGAATGAGCAGTTCTTC. The rearrangement uses TRBV27 and TRBJ2-1; D ambiguous. Germline loops: CDR1 MNHEY, CDR2 SMNVEV (reference sequence). This CDR3 is 14 amino acids long. Trimming pared 2 bases from V and 7 bases from J, leaving 12 bases between.